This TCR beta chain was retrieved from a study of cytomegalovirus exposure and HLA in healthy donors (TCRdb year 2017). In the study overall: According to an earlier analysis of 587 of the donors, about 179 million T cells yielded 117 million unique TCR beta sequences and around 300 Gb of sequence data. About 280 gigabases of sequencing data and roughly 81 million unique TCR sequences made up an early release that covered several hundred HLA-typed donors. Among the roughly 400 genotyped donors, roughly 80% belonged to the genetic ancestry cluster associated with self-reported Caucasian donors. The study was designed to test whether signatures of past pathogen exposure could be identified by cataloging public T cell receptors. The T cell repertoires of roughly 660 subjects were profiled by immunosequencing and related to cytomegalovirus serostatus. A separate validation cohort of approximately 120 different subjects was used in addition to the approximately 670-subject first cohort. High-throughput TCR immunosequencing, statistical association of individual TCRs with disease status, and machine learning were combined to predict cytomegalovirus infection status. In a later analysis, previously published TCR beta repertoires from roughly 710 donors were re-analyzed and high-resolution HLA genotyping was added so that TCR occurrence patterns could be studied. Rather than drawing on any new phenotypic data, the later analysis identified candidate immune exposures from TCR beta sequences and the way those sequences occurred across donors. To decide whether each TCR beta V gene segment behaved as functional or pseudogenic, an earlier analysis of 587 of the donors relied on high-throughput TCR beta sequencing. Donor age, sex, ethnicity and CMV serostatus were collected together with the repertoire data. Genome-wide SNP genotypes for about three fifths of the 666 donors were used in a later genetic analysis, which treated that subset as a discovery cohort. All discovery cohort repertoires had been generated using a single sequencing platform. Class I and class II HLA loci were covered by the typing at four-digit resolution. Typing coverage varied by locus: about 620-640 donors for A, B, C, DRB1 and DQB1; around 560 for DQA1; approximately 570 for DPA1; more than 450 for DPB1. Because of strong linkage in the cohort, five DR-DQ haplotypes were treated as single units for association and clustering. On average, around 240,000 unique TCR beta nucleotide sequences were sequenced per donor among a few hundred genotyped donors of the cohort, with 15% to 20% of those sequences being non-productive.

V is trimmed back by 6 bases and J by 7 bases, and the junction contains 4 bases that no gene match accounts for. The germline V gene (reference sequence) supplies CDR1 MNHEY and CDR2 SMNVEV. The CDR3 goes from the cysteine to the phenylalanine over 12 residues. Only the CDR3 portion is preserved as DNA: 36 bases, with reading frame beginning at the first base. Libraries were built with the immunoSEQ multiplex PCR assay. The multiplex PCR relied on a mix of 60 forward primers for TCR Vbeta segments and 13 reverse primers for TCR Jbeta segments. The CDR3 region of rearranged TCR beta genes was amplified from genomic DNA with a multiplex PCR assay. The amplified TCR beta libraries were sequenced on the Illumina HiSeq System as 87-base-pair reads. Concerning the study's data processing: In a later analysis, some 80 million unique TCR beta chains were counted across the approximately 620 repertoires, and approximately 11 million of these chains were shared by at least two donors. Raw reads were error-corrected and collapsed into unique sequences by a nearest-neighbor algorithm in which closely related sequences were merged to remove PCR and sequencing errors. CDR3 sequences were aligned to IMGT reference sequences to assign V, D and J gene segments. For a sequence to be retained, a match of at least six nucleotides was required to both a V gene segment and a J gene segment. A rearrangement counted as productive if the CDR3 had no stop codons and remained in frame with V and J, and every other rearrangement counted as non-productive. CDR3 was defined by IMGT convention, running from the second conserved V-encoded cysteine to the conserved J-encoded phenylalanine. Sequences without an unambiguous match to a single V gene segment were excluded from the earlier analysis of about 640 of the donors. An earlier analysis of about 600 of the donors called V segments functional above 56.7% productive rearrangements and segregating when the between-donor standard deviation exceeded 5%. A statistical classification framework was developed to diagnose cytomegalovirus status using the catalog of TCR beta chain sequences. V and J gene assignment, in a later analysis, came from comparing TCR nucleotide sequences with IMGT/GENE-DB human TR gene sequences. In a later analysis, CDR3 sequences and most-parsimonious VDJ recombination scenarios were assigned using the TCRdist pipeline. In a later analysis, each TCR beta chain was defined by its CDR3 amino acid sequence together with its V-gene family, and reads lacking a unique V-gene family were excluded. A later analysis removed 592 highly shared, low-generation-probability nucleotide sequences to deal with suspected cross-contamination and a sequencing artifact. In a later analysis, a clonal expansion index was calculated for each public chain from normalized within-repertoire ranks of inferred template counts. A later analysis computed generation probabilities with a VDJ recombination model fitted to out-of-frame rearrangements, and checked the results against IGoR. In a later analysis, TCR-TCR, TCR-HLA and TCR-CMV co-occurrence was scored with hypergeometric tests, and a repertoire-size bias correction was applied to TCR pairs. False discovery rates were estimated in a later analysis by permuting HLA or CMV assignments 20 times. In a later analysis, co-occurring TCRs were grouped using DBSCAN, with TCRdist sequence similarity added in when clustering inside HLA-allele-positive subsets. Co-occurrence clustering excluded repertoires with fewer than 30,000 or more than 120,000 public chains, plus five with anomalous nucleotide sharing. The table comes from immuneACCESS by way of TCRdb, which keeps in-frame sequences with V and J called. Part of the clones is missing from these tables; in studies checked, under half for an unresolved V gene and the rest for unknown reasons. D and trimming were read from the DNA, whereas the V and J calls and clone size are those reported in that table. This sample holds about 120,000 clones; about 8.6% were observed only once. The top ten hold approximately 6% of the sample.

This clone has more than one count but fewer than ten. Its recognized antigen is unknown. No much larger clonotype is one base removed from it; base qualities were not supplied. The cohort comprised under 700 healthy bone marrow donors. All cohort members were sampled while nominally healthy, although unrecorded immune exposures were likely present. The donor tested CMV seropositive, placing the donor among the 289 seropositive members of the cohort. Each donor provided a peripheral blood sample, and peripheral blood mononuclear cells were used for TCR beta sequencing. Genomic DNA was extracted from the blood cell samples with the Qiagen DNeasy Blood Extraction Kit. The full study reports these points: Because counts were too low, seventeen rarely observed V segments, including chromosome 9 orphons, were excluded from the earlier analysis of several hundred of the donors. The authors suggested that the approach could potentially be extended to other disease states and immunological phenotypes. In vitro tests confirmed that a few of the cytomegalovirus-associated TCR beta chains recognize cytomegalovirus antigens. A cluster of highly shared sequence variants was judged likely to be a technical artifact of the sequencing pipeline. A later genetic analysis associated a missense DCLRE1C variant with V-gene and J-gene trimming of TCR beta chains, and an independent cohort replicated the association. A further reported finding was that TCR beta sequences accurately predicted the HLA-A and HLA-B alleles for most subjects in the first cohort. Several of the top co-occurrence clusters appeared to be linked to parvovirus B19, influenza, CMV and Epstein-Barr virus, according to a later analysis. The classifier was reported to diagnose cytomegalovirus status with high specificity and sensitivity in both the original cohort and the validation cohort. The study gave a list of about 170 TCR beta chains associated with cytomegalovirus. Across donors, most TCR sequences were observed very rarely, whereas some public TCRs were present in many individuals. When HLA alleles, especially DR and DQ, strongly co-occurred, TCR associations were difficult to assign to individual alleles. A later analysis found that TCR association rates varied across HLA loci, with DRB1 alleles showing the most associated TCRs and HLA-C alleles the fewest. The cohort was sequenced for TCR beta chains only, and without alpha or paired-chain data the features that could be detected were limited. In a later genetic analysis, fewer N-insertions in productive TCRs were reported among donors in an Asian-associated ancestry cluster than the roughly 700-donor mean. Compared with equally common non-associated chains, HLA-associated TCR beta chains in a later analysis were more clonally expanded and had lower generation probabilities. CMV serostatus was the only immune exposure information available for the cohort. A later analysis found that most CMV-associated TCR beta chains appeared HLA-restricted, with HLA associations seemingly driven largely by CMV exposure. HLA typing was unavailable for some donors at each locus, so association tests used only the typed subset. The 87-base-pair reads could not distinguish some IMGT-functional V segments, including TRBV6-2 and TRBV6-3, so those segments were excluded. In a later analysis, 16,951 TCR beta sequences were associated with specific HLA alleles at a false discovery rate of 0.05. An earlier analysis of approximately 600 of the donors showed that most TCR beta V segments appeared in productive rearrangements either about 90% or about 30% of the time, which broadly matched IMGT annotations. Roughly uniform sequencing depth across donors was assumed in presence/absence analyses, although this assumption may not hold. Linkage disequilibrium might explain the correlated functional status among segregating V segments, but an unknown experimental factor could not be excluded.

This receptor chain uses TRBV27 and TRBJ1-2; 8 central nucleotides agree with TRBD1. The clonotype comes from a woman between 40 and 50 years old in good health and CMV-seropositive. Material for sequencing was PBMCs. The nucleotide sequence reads TGTGCCAGCAGGACAGGGGATAGTGGCTACACCTTC. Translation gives CASRTGDSGYTF.